This TCR beta chain was observed in a study of T cells after yellow fever vaccination. Regarding the study as a whole: The presence of abundant clonotypes contaminating from the bulk population was possible in FACS-sorted repertoires. Some clonotypes were seen in both the CD4 and the CD8 compartments. These made up a small share and likely arose from convergent recombination.

About this clonotype: Its antigen is still unknown.

From germline, CDR1 is KGHDR and CDR2 SFDVKD. Trimming removed 3 bases from V and 6 bases from J; junction bases left unmatched: 8. This CDR3 has 15 residues. TCRdb independently ran MiXCR on the 5' RACE reads; one entry per CDR3 protein. The sample has more than 300,000 distinct CDR3 sequences, around 4.4% seen once; the top ten hold roughly a fifth. The receptor comes from a man aged 18 to 35 who received the YFV17D yellow fever vaccine. The chain links TRBV24-1 to TRBJ2-3; 7 bases match TRBD2. The sequencing used PBMCs, collected 15 days after the yellow fever booster vaccination. The CDR3 DNA follows: TGTGCCACCAGTGATCCCCCGGGAGGAGCTGATACGCAGTATTTT. Translation gives CATSDPPGGADTQYF.